A single TCR beta chain is shown here with its context. The target antigen is unknown. The germline gives CDR1 DFQATT, CDR2 SNEGSKA (reference sequence). This CDR3 is built from 14 residues. The record originates from a study of CD8+CD57+ T cells in acquired aplastic anemia. Study-level results: Patients shared some 29 CD8+ CDR3 sequences with controls. Patients and healthy controls showed no significant CD8+ Simpson's diversity difference.

Selection for sequencing was limited to patients who had shown CD8+CD57+ cell expansion by flow cytometry. Genomic DNA templated the TCR beta VDJ and CDR3 profiling. TCRdb used MiXCR to reprocess the reads, holding one entry per CDR3 protein. The sample contains roughly 170,000 distinct CDR3 sequences, around 50% of which appear only once. J is TRBJ1-4 and V is TRBV20-1; a possible D gene is TRBD1 (5 bases). The sample comprised sorted CD4+, CD8+, or CD8+CD57+ T cells (not recorded which) from PBMCs. This clonotype originated in a human donor with aplastic anemia. CDR3 bases: TGCATCCCGGGGGTTTCCGCAACTAATGAAAAACTGTTTTTT. Translation: CIPGVSATNEKLFF.